Included here is one T cell receptor (beta chain) sequence, with context. The sample belongs to a study of blood T cell repertoires in COVID-19. On the study more broadly: T cells, B-cell-depleted T cells, or PBMCs supplied cDNA or gDNA.

Authors' processing steps: Estimated nucleated cell counts came from reference gene primer amplification. Assay used: immunoSEQ multiplex PCR; TCRdb lists only in-frame clones, some missing. The DNA gave D and trimming, while V, J and clone size come from that table. The table records around 300,000 clones, 86% of them present only once. V was pared by 10 bases and J by 2 bases, with 17 bases between. The CDR3 consists of 14 residues. The V gene's germline CDR1 is MDHEN and CDR2 SYDVKM. The material sequenced was peripheral blood. The sequence was collected from a woman aged 25 to 39 with active or convalescent COVID-19. The gene calls are TRBV28 and TRBJ1-1; D unresolved. As DNA, the CDR3 is TGTGCCACCCGCGAGGCACTACAAAACACTGAAGCTTTCTTT. Its translation: CATREALQNTEAFF.